This T cell receptor beta chain was recorded in a study of technical replicates of blood from four donors. Assay: immunoSEQ multiplex PCR; the TCRdb copy retains only in-frame clones and omits some. The sample carries more than 90,000 clones, approximately 95% recorded once. The germline gives CDR1 SNHLY, CDR2 FYNNEI. The CDR3 consists of 16 residues. V was pared by 4 bases and J by 6 bases, with 12 bases of the junction left unmatched. Sequencing used T cells isolated from PBMCs. J is TRBJ1-5 and V is TRBV2; 7 nucleotides agree with TRBD1. This TCR was recovered from a human donor in good health. For the CDR3, the DNA is TGTGCCAGCAGTGCCTTCGGGTCAGGGGGAAGTCAGCCCCAGCATTTT. Its translation: CASSAFGSGGSQPQHF.